This record looks at one T cell receptor beta chain sequence and its context. Its target is unknown. V was cut by 3 bases and J by 2 bases, with 12 bases left in between. CDR1 is DFQATT and CDR2 is SNEGSKA in the germline V gene (reference sequence). The CDR3 totals 14 residues. This specimen belongs to a study of T cell responses to AZD1222 COVID-19 vaccine. Sequenced by immunoSEQ multiplex PCR; TCRdb stores in-frame clones only, minus some. Counted here are fewer than 120,000 clones, roughly 90% occurring once; the ten biggest clones make up more than 14%. General study findings and limits: White British donors predominated, females outnumbered males, and clonal diversity was possibly underestimated.

This sequence joins TRBV20-1 and TRBJ2-3; possibly TRBD1 or TRBD2 for D (5 bases each). Sequenced here: peripheral blood, sampled 28 days after the second AZD1222 dose. The sequence was obtained from an adult who received the AZD1222 COVID-19 vaccine. This chain's CDR3 is CSASSTAVTDTQYF. CDR3 nucleotides: TGCAGTGCTAGTTCGACAGCGGTCACAGATACGCAGTATTTT.